This T cell receptor beta chain was found in a study of beta chain features in type 1 diabetes. Sorted CD4+ subsets: naive, central memory, regulatory, stem cell-like memory (CD45RO/CCR7/CD25/CD127/CD95/CD27 panel). Every isolated RNA sample was fully reverse transcribed, so sequencing captured expressed TCRB transcripts. Assay: immunoSEQ multiplex PCR; the TCRdb copy retains only in-frame clones and omits some. Among fewer than 900,000 clones listed, 17% were seen once. Material: naive CD4+ T cells from blood. The sequence was collected from a woman under 30 in good health.

In DNA form, the CDR3 reads TGCGCCAGCAGCTTGGACCCCGGGACAGAATGGACTGAAGCTTTCTTT. Its protein product is CASSLDPGTEWTEAFF. The J gene is TRBJ1-1, the V gene TRBV5-1; 7 nucleotides align to TRBD1. With V trimmed by 0 bases and J by 5 bases, 10 bases remained unmatched. The CDR3 consists of 16 residues. Germline CDR1 and CDR2: SGHRS and YFSETQ. The full variable domain, in which reference TRBV5-1 and TRBJ1-1 provide the parts outside the CDR3, is KAGVTQTPRYLIKTRGQQVTLSCSPISGHRSVSWYQQTPGQGLQFLFEYFSETQRNKGNFPGRFSGRQFSNSRSEMNVSTLELGDSALYLCASSLDPGTEWTEAFFGQGTRLTVV.